This paragraph reports one T cell receptor (beta chain). This sample was taken from a study of blood T cell repertoires in COVID-19. Study as a whole: Collection of acute and convalescent COVID-19 samples took place in the United States, Italy and Spain.

CDR3 length: 16 residues. Germline lookup yields CDR1 SGHTA and CDR2 FQGNSA. The V and J ends lost 5 bases and 5 bases, in that order; junction bases with no gene match: 12. Produced via immunoSEQ multiplex PCR; TCRdb's table is partial and in-frame only. This table has over 40,000 clones, about 80% appearing once. The sequence was collected from a woman aged 60-75 years with acute or convalescent COVID-19. The source material was peripheral blood. The chain joins TRBV7-2 to TRBJ2-5, with 9 bases matching TRBD2. The CDR3 sequence is CASSPHRGGAGETQYF. The DNA of the CDR3 is TGTGCCAGCAGCCCCCACCGCGGGGGGGCCGGGGAGACCCAGTACTTC.